One sample yielded the 31 T cell receptor beta chains listed below, sequenced in a study of blood T cells in healthy people across ages (dated by TCRdb to about 2015). Libraries were made using 5' RACE. The sequencer listed for this sample is Illumina HiSeq 2500. A second roughly 6 to 11 cycle PCR used a sample-barcoded 5' primer and a J-beta primer mix. Using fastp at Q25 and MiXCR, TCRdb reprocessed the public reads and kept productive beta chains. Rows with one shared CDR3 protein collapse into an entry with the most common genes and DNA. The sample has hundreds of thousands of distinct CDR3 sequences on record, around 50% of them singletons. The ten top clones hold under 30% of the sample. Sequencing was done on a sample of blood. The receptor source for this set is a man older than 75 in good health.

The chain is built from TRBV7-2 and TRBJ2-5; TRBD1 might be the D (6 bases). TRBJ2-4 explains the end of the DNA better; the J call may be wrong. Germline CDR1 SGHTA, CDR2 FQGNSA. This CDR3 spans 13 amino acids. The CDR3 region is CASSPGQQNIQYF. CDR3 bases: TGTGCCAGCAGCCCCGGACAGCAAAACATTCAGTACTTC.

This clonotype was detected ten times or more. This chain connects TRBV6-1 to TRBJ2-1, with 12 positions matching TRBD2. Trimming took 6 bases from V and 2 from J; bases not matched to a gene: 14. CDR3 length equals 19 residues. CDR1 MNHNS and CDR2 SASEGT come from the germline V gene. Written as DNA, the CDR3 is TGTGCCAGCAGGAACCTAGCGGGAGGGCCACCCCTTGCCTACAATGAGCAGTTCTTC. Translating gives CASRNLAGGPPLAYNEQFF.

This clonotype turned up a few times. The chain employs TRBV7-2 and TRBJ2-7; no clear D gene. There are 12 residues in the CDR3. V was clipped by 2 bases and J by 5 bases, with 7 bases between them. Germline V CDR1 and CDR2: SGHTA, FQGNSA. This CDR3 is CASSLYTNEQYF. CDR3 coding DNA: TGTGCCAGCAGCTTATACACTAACGAGCAGTACTTC.

The CDR3 sequence is CSVGTLAGALNEQFF. The CDR3 DNA is TGCAGCGTCGGGACTCTAGCGGGGGCCCTCAATGAGCAGTTCTTC. V usage is TRBV29-1 and J usage is TRBJ2-1; TRBD2 matches 10 bases. This CDR3 is built from 15 residues. V shed 6 bases and J 6 bases; nucleotides not matched to a gene: 11. Germline assignment: CDR1 SQVTM and CDR2 ANQGSEA.

The chain recombines TRBV7-2 with TRBJ1-2; 8 nucleotides line up with TRBD1. Germline CDR1 SGHTA, CDR2 FQGNSA. CDR3 length: 15 amino acids. V gave up 1 base and J gave up 3 bases; unmatched junction bases: 4. CDR3 nucleotide sequence: TGTGCCAGCAGCTTAGGTCCAGGGGGCGACTATGGCTACACCTTC. Protein sequence: CASSLGPGGDYGYTF.

For this clonotype: A junction boundary mismatches the germline segment, possibly from a read error. The chain has TRBV4-1 and TRBJ1-2, with 11 bases aligning to TRBD1. The CDR3 length is 18 residues. CDR1 and CDR2 (germline): MGHRA, YSYEKL. The CDR3 DNA reads as TGCGCCAGCAGCCAAGTTCGGACAGGGGGCGGCAAAAACTCTGGCTACACCTTC. Amino acids: CASSQVRTGGGKNSGYTF.

The V call is TRBV28, the J call TRBJ2-5; weak D call: TRBD2 (7 bases). The CDR3 totals 12 residues. Germline V gives CDR1 MDHEN, CDR2 SYDVKM. Trimming left V 10 bases short and J 5 bases short, with 14 bases between. CDR3 protein: CAIGGGGETQYF. The CDR3 DNA is TGTGCCATCGGGGGAGGGGGGGAGACCCAGTACTTC.

The rearrangement uses TRBV21-1 and TRBJ1-1. TRBV21-1 is designated a pseudogene. The CDR3 has 12 amino acids. CDR3 DNA sequence: TGTGCCAGCAGCAGGATCGGGGATGAAGCTTTCTTT. Translation gives CASSRIGDEAFF.

This chain connects TRBV4-1 to TRBJ2-7; D tentatively fits TRBD1 or TRBD2 (5 bases each). The end of the DNA aligns better with TRBJ2-5, so the J call may be wrong. The CDR3 loop spans 16 amino acids. Germline values: CDR1 MGHRA, CDR2 YSYEKL. CDR3 sequence: CASSQDEAGTRETQYF. CDR3 sequence (DNA): TGCGCCAGCAGCCAAGATGAAGCAGGGACGAGAGAGACCCAGTACTTC.

This chain links TRBV4-3 with TRBJ2-4; D could derive from TRBD1 or TRBD2 (5 bases each). The J call may be incorrect, as the DNA end agrees better with TRBJ2-7. The CDR3 sequence is 14 residues long. Germline CDR1 LGHNA, CDR2 YSLEER. The CDR3 DNA follows: TGCGCCAGCAGCCGGGGGTTTGGGGTGAACGAGCAGTACTTC. Its protein product is CASSRGFGVNEQYF.

As for this clonotype: This may be a read error: a much more frequent sequence differs by one nucleotide. This chain joins TRBV6-1 and TRBJ2-1; the match to TRBD2 covers 9 bases. CDR1 is MNHNS and CDR2 is SASEGT in the germline V gene. V was pared by 7 bases and J by 0 bases, with 10 bases of the junction left unmatched. This CDR3 is built from 17 residues. The CDR3 reads CASKTASGTGSYNEQFF. Written as DNA, the CDR3 is TGTGCCAGCAAAACTGCTAGCGGGACGGGCTCCTACAATGAGCAGTTCTTC.

This clonotype was detected only a few times. The V and J genes are TRBV9 and TRBJ2-3; D not resolved. This CDR3 is 12 amino acids long. From germline, CDR1 is SGDLS and CDR2 YYNGEE. Trimming took off 3 bases at V and 8 bases at J, with 10 bases between the two ends. CDR3 sequence (DNA): TGTGCCAGCAGCGACCCACGCGGTACGCAGTATTTT. Amino acid sequence: CASSDPRGTQYF.

This clonotype was observed a few times. The rearrangement joins TRBV5-4 to TRBJ2-3; D remains ambiguous. The germline CDR1 and CDR2 sequences are SGHNT and YYREEE (reference sequence). Trimming took off 0 bases at V and 0 bases at J, with 11 bases between the two ends. This CDR3 is 16 amino acids long. The CDR3 DNA reads as TGTGCCAGCAGCTTGGGTTTGAGTACTAGCACAGATACGCAGTATTTT. Protein product: CASSLGLSTSTDTQYF.

The rearrangement joins TRBV27 to TRBJ2-1, with TRBD2 matching 14 bases. The CDR3 is made up of 16 amino acids. The ends lost 0 bases at V and 7 bases at J; junction bases unmatched: 2. CDR1 and CDR2 from the germline V gene are MNHEY and SMNVEV (reference sequence). CDR3 bases: TGTGCCAGCAGTTTATCGACTAGCGGGGGGGAAAATGAGCAGTTCTTC. Translated, it gives CASSLSTSGGENEQFF.

V is TRBV29-1 and J is TRBJ1-1; possible D gene TRBD1, 6 bases. V was clipped by 6 bases and J by 4 bases, with 18 bases between them. Germline CDR1 is SQVTM and CDR2 is ANQGSEA. This CDR3 region has 14 residues. CDR3 nucleotide sequence: TGCAGCGTCATTGTCGGGGGCCCTCCCACTGAAGCTTTCTTT. Amino acids: CSVIVGGPPTEAFF. Supplemented by reference TRBV29-1 and TRBJ1-1, the full variable domain reads SAVISQKPSRDICQRGTSLTIQCQVDSQVTMMFWYRQQPGQSLTLIATANQGSEATYESGFVIDKFPISRPNLTFSTLTVSNMSPEDSSIYLCSVIVGGPPTEAFFGQGTRLTVV.

This chain uses TRBV10-3 with TRBJ2-1; 11 positions match TRBD1. Losses at the gene ends were 4 bases for V and 6 bases for J; bases not matched to a gene: 2. Germline V gene sequence: CDR1 ENHRY, CDR2 SYGVKD. This CDR3 contains 14 residues. The CDR3 is CAISGGQGVNEQFF. The CDR3, as DNA: TGTGCCATCAGTGGGGGACAGGGGGTCAATGAGCAGTTCTTC.

Note on this clonotype: A read error may explain this, as a much larger clone is one base away. The chain has TRBV6-6 and TRBJ2-7; perhaps D is TRBD1 or TRBD2 (5 bases each). CDR3 length equals 16 residues. V shed 4 bases and J shed 1 base, with 17 bases lying between them. Germline lookup yields CDR1 MNHNY and CDR2 SVGAGI (reference sequence). CDR3: CASSLGARDVSYEQYF. Here the CDR3 DNA reads TGTGCCAGCAGTTTAGGGGCCCGGGACGTGTCCTACGAGCAGTACTTC.

The V call is TRBV7-2, the J call TRBJ2-7; 10 bases align to TRBD1. Trimming at V came to 5 bases and at J to 6 bases, leaving 13 bases not matched to a gene. The CDR3 sequence is 16 residues long. Looked up from germline, CDR1 is SGHTA and CDR2 is FQGNSA. CDR3 DNA: TGTGCCAGCAGCACAGCCCCCGTGACAGGGGGCTTCGAGCAGTACTTC. Amino acids: CASSTAPVTGGFEQYF. Full variable domain (outside the CDR3, taken from reference TRBV7-2 and TRBJ2-7): GAGVSQSPSNKVTEKGKDVELRCDPISGHTALYWYRQSLGQGLEFLIYFQGNSAPDKSGLPSDRFSAERTGGSVSTLTIQRTQQEDSAVYLCASSTAPVTGGFEQYFGPGTRLTVT.

The chain joins TRBV24-1 to TRBJ2-7; 12 nucleotides match TRBD2. The CDR3 is 14 amino acids. Germline assignment: CDR1 KGHDR and CDR2 SFDVKD. V was pared by 3 bases and J by 11 bases, with 7 bases of the junction left unmatched. The CDR3 here is CATSDAGTSGPEYF. The CDR3 DNA follows: TGTGCCACCAGTGATGCTGGGACTAGCGGGCCCGAGTACTTC.

This chain uses TRBV7-2 with TRBJ2-7; 11 bases map to TRBD2. Germline V gene data show CDR1 as SGHTA and CDR2 as FQGNSA. V was pared by 5 bases and J by 6 bases, with 12 bases of the junction left unmatched. The CDR3 is 16 residues long. CDR3 bases: TGTGCCAGCAGCGTCACTAGCGGGAGCAGGTCGGGCGAGCAGTACTTC. It codes for CASSVTSGSRSGEQYF.

This clonotype was recorded only once. Possible read error: a much larger clone is one base away. The J gene is TRBJ2-7, the V gene TRBV29-1, with TRBD1 identical over 10 bases. Trimming took 5 bases from V and 7 from J; bases not matched to a gene: 8. The CDR3 has 13 residues. Germline assignment: CDR1 SQVTM and CDR2 ANQGSEA. The CDR3 here is CSVTGTGASEQYF. The CDR3 DNA reads as TGCAGCGTTACCGGGACAGGGGCAAGTGAGCAGTACTTC.

V is TRBV20-1 and J is TRBJ2-5, with D perhaps matching TRBD1 (6 bases). The V and J ends lost 2 bases and 4 bases respectively, with 8 bases between them. This CDR3 region has 12 residues. Looked up from germline, CDR1 is DFQATT and CDR2 is SNEGSKA (reference sequence). The CDR3 loop reads CSARQGLETQYF. The CDR3 DNA reads as TGCAGTGCTAGACAGGGGTTAGAGACCCAGTACTTC.

CDR3 sequence: CASSRTPLQETQYF. The CDR3, as DNA: TGTGCCAGCAGTCGGACACCACTCCAAGAGACCCAGTACTTC. J is TRBJ2-7 and V is TRBV25-1; a possible D gene is TRBD1 (5 bases). The J call is in doubt because the DNA end fits TRBJ2-5 better. CDR1 MGHDK and CDR2 SYGVNS come from the germline V gene. There are 14 residues in the CDR3.

This clonotype was seen more than once but under ten times. This sequence joins TRBV2 and TRBJ2-7; possibly TRBD1 for D (6 bases). V was shortened by 3 bases and J by 3 bases, with 18 bases between the two germline ends. Germline V gene data show CDR1 as SNHLY and CDR2 as FYNNEI. There are 16 residues in the CDR3. CDR3 sequence (DNA): TGTGCCAGCAGTGATGGGGGCCGGGACGGACTCTACGAGCAGTACTTC. This encodes CASSDGGRDGLYEQYF. Using reference TRBV2 and TRBJ2-7 for the parts outside the CDR3, the full variable domain is EPEVTQTPSHQVTQMGQEVILRCVPISNHLYFYWYRQILGQKVEFLVSFYNNEISEKSEIFDDQFSVERPDGSNFTLKIRSTKLEDSAMYFCASSDGGRDGLYEQYFGPGTRLTVT.

The chain has TRBV7-3 and TRBJ2-7; D unresolved. This CDR3 comprises 14 residues. Germline lookup yields CDR1 SGHTA and CDR2 FQGTGA. Trimming cost V 2 bases and J 0 bases, with 8 bases left between them. The CDR3 DNA sequence: TGTGCCAGCAGCTTAGGGGTAGGCTCCTACGAGCAGTACTTC. Translated, it gives CASSLGVGSYEQYF. Combining the CDR3 with reference TRBV7-3 and TRBJ2-7 gives the whole variable domain GAGVSQTPSNKVTEKGKYVELRCDPISGHTALYWYRQSLGQGPEFLIYFQGTGAADDSGLPNDRFFAVRPEGSVSTLKIQRTERGDSAVYLCASSLGVGSYEQYFGPGTRLTVT.

The rearrangement uses TRBV7-3 and TRBJ2-3; TRBD2 agrees at 7 bases. The CDR3 has 13 amino acids. Unmatched junction bases numbered 9, after V lost 11 bases and J lost 4 bases. The germline V gene has CDR1 SGHTA and CDR2 FQGTGA. DNA of the CDR3: TGTGCCGGCCGGACTAGTCCCTCAGATACGCAGTATTTT. Its protein product is CAGRTSPSDTQYF.

Worth noting for this clonotype: Possible read error: a much larger clone is one base away. The genes are TRBV25-1 and TRBJ2-3; tentatively, D is TRBD2 (6 bases). V dropped 2 bases and J dropped 6 bases, with 12 bases sitting between them. Germline V lookup: CDR1 MGHDK, CDR2 SYGVNS. The CDR3 consists of 14 residues. The CDR3 sequence is CASSERGTLDTQYF. DNA for the CDR3: TGTGCCAGCAGTGAACGGGGGACCCTGGATACGCAGTATTTT.

On this clonotype itself: A much more abundant neighbour one base away suggests this may be a read error. V usage is TRBV6-2 or TRBV6-3 and J usage is TRBJ1-2; weak D call: TRBD1 (5 bases). This CDR3 is 13 amino acids long. V was trimmed by 2 bases and J by 2 bases, leaving 6 bases between them. Germline CDR1 and CDR2: MNHEY and SVGEGT. The CDR3 nucleotides are TGTGCCAGCAGTTACGACAGCAACTATGGCTACACCTTC. Translation gives CASSYDSNYGYTF.

V is TRBV24-1 and J is TRBJ2-6, with D possibly matching TRBD1 (6 bases). The CDR3 consists of 15 residues. CDR1 is KGHDR and CDR2 is SFDVKD in the germline V gene. Trimming removed 9 bases at V and 0 bases at J, with 11 bases between. CDR3 sequence (DNA): TGTGCCACCGCCGGACAGACCTCTGGGGCCAACGTCCTGACTTTC. It yields the protein CATAGQTSGANVLTF.

V and J are TRBV6-2 or TRBV6-3 and TRBJ1-5, with 11 bases aligning to TRBD1. The CDR3 is 16 amino acids. Germline trimming cut 0 bases from V and 4 bases from J; bases unmatched to any gene: 2. The germline V gene has CDR1 MNHEY and CDR2 SVGEGT. In nucleotides, the CDR3 is TGTGCCAGCAGTTACTCTGGGACAGGGGGTAATCAGCCCCAGCATTTT. It codes for CASSYSGTGGNQPQHF.

The genes are TRBV29-1 and TRBJ1-2, with D possibly being TRBD1 (5 bases). In germline, CDR1 is SQVTM, CDR2 ANQGSEA. CDR3 length: 14 residues. Trimming cost V 6 bases and J 7 bases, with 21 bases left between them. The CDR3 DNA follows: TGCAGCGTCCAGCGGGACCCCGATATCTCTGGCTACACCTTC. It specifies CSVQRDPDISGYTF.